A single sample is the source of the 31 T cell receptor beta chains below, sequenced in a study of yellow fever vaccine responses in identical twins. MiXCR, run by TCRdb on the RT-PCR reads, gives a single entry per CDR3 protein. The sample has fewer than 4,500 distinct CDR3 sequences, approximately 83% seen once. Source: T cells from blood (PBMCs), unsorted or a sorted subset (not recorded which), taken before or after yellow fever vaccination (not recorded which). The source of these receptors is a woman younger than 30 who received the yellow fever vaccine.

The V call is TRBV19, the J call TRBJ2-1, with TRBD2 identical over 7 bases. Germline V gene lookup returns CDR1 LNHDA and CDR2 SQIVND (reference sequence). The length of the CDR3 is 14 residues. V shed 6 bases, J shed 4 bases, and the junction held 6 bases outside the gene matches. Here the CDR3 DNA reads TGTGCCAGTAGCCACTCGCGGGGGTACAATGAGCAGTTCTTC. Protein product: CASSHSRGYNEQFF.

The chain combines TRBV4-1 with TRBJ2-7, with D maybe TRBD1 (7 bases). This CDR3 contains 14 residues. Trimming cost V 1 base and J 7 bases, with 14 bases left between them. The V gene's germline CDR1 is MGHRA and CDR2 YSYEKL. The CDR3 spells CASSQASGGGEQYF. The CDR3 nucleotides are TGCGCCAGCAGCCAAGCTTCAGGGGGAGGTGAGCAGTACTTC.

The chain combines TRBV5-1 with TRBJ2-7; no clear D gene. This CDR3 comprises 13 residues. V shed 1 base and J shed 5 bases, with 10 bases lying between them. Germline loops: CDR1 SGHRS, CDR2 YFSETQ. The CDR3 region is CASSLSSGNEQYF. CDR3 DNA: TGCGCCAGCAGCTTGAGTTCCGGTAACGAGCAGTACTTC.

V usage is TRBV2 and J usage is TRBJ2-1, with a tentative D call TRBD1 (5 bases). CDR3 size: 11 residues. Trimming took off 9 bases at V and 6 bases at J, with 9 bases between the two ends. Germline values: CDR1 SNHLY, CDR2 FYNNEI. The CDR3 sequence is CARLGRNEQFF. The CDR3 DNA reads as TGTGCCAGACTGGGGCGCAATGAGCAGTTCTTC.

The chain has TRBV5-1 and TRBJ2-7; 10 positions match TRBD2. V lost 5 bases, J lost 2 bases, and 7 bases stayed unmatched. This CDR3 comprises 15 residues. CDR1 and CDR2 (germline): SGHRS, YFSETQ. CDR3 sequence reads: CASRVGTSGTYEQYF. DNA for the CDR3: TGCGCCAGCAGAGTAGGAACTAGCGGGACCTACGAGCAGTACTTC.

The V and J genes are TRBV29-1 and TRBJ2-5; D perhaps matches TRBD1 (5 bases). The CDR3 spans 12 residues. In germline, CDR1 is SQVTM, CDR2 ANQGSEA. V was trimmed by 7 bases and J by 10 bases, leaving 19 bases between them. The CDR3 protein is CSAGEIPRVQYF. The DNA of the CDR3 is TGCAGCGCAGGCGAAATCCCCAGGGTCCAGTACTTC.

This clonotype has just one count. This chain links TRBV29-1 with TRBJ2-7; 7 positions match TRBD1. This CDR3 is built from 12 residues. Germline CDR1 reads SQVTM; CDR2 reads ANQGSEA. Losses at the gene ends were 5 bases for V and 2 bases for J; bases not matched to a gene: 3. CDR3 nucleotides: TGCAGCGTTAGGGGACAGACCTACGAGCAGTACTTC. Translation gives CSVRGQTYEQYF.

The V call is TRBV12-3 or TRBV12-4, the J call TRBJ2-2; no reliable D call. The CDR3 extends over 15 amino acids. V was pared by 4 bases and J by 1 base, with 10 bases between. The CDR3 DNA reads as TGTGCCAGCAGTTCCCAGCTGGGGAACACCGGGGAGCTGTTTTTT. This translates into CASSSQLGNTGELFF.

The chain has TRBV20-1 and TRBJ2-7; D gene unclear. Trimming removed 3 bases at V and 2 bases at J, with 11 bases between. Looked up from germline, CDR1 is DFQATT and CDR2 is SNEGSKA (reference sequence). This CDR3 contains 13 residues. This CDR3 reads CSASLLKTYEQYF. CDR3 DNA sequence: TGCAGTGCTAGTCTACTGAAAACCTACGAGCAGTACTTC.

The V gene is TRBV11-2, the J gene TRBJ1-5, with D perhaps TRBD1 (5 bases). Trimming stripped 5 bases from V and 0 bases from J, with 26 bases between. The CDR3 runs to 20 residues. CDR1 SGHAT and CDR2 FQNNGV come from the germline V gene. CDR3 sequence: CASSHKPGGVPLNSNQPQHF. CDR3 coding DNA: TGTGCCAGCAGCCACAAACCTGGGGGGGTACCCCTTAATAGCAATCAGCCCCAGCATTTT.

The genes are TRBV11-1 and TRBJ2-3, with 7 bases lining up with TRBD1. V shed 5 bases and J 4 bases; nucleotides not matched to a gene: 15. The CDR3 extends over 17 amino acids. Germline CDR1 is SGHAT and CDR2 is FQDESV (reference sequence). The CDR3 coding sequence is TGTGCCAGCAGCCTACGAACAGGGGTTCTTGTCCCAGATACGCAGTATTTT. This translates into CASSLRTGVLVPDTQYF. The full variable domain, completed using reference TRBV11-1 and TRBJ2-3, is EAEVAQSPRYKITEKSQAVAFWCDPISGHATLYWYRQILGQGPELLVQFQDESVVDDSQLPKDRFSAERLKGVDSTLKIQPAELGDSAMYLCASSLRTGVLVPDTQYFGPGTRLTVL.

The CDR3 DNA reads TGTGCCAGCTCACCACATGAGAGAGGGAACAATGAGCAGTTCTTC. Amino acid sequence: CASSPHERGNNEQFF. This chain links TRBV18 with TRBJ2-1; possibly TRBD2 for D (5 bases). V dropped 1 base and J dropped 5 bases, with 12 bases sitting between them. This CDR3 region has 15 residues. Germline CDR1 reads KGHSH; CDR2 reads LQKENI.

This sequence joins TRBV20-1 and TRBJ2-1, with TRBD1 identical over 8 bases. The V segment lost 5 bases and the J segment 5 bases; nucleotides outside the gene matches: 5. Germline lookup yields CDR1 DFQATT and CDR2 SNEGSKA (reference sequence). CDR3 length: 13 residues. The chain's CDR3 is CSAEGQANNEQFF. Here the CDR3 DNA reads TGCAGTGCTGAGGGACAGGCAAACAATGAGCAGTTCTTC.

The CDR3 DNA follows: TGTGCCTGGAGTGTAGGCGGGTGGAACTATGGCTACACCTTC. This codes for CAWSVGGWNYGYTF. The V call is TRBV30, the J call TRBJ1-2; unclear D gene. This CDR3 has 14 amino acids. V lost 0 bases to trimming and J lost 2 bases, with 10 bases between them. Germline V gene sequence: CDR1 GTSNPN, CDR2 SVGIG (reference sequence).

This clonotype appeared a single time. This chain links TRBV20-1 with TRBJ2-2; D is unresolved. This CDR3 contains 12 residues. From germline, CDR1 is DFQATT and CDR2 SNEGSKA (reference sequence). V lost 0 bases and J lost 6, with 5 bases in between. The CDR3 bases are TGCAGTGCTAGAGATTTGGCCGGGGAGCTGTTTTTT. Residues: CSARDLAGELFF.

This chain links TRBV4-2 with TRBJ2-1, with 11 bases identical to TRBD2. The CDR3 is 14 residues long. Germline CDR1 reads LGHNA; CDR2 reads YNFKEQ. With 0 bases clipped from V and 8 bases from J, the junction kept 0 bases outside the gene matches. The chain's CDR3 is CASSQETSGDEQFF. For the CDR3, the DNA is TGTGCCAGCAGCCAAGAGACTAGCGGGGATGAGCAGTTCTTC.

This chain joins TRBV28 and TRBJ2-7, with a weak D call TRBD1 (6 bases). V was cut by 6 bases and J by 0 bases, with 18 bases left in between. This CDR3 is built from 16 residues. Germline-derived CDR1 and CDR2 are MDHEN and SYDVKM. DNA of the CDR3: TGTGCCAGCAGCCAAAGACAGGTTTCTAGCTCCTACGAGCAGTACTTC. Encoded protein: CASSQRQVSSSYEQYF. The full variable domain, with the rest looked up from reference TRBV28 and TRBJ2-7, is DVKVTQSSRYLVKRTGEKVFLECVQDMDHENMFWYRQDPGLGLRLIYFSYDVKMKEKGDIPEGYSVSREKKERFSLILESASTNQTSMYLCASSQRQVSSSYEQYFGPGTRLTVT.

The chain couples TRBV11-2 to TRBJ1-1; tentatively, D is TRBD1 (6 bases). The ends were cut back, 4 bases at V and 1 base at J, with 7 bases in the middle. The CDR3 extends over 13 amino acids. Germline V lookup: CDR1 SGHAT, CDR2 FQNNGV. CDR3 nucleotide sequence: TGTGCCAGCAGCTACAGGGCGAACACTGAAGCTTTCTTT. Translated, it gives CASSYRANTEAFF.

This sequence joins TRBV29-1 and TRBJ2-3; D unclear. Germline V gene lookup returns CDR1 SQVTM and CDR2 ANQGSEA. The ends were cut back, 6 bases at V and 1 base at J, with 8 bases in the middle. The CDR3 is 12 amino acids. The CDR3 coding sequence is TGCAGCGTGAGCTCTCGCACAGATACGCAGTATTTT. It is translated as CSVSSRTDTQYF.

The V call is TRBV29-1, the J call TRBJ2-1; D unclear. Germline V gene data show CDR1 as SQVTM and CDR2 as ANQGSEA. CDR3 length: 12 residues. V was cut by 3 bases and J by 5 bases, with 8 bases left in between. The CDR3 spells CSVEPLDNEQFF. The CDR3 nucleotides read TGCAGCGTTGAGCCCCTCGACAATGAGCAGTTCTTC.

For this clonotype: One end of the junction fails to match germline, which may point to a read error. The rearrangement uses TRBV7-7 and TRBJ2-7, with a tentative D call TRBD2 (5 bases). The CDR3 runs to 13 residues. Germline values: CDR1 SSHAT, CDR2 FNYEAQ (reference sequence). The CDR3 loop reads CASSLEREYEQYF. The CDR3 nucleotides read TGTGCTAGCAGCTTAGAAAGGGAGTACGAGCAGTACTTC.

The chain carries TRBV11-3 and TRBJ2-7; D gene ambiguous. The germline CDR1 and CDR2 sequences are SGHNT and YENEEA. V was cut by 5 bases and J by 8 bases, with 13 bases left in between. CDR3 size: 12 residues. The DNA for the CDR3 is TGTGCCAGCAGCCCGGACGGTGTTAAGCAGTACTTC. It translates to CASSPDGVKQYF.

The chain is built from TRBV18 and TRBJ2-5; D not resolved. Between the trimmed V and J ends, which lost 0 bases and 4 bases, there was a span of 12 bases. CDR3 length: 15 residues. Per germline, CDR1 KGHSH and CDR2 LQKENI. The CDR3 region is CASSPPNSRIETQYF. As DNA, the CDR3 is TGTGCCAGCTCACCACCGAATAGCCGAATAGAGACCCAGTACTTC.

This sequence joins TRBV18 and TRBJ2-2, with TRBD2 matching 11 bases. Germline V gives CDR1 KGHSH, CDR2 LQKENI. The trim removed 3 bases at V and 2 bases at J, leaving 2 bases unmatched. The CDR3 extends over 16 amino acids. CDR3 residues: CASSPGTSGNTGELFF. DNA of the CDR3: TGTGCCAGCTCACCCGGGACTAGCGGAAACACCGGGGAGCTGTTTTTT.

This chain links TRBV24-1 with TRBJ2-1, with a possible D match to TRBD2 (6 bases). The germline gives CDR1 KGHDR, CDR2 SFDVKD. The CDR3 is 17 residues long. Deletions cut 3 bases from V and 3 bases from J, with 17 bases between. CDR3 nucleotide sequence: TGTGCCACCAGTGATCTGAACCTGGGGGGTGGCTACAATGAGCAGTTCTTC. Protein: CATSDLNLGGGYNEQFF.

The DNA of the CDR3 is TGTGCCAGCAGCCAGGACAGGGCTAGTGAAAAACTGTTTTTT. Encoded protein: CASSQDRASEKLFF. V is TRBV11-3 and J is TRBJ1-4; 8 bases fit TRBD1. The CDR3 loop spans 14 amino acids. The junction had 6 bases not matched to a gene; V was cut back by 5 bases and J by 7 bases. Germline-derived CDR1 and CDR2 are SGHNT and YENEEA.

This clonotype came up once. CDR3 region: CASSLSPNTGELFF. The CDR3 coding sequence is TGTGCCAGCAGCTTATCTCCGAACACCGGGGAGCTGTTTTTT. This chain joins TRBV5-5 and TRBJ2-2; no clear D. This CDR3 contains 14 residues. V lost 2 bases to trimming and J lost 0 bases, with 5 bases between them. Looked up from germline, CDR1 is SGHKS and CDR2 is YYEKEE (reference sequence).

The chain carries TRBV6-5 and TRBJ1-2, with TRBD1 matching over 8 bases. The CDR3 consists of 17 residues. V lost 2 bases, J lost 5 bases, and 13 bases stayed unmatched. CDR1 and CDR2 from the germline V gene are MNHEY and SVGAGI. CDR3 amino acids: CASSYLTFRGTGYGYTF. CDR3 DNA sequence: TGTGCCAGCAGTTACCTCACATTTCGCGGGACAGGATATGGCTACACCTTC.

The CDR3 coding sequence is TGTGCCAGCAGTTACACGGAGGCCGGGTCCGCCGGCTACACCTTC. Amino acids: CASSYTEAGSAGYTF. This rearrangement joins TRBV6-5 to TRBJ1-2; D call uncertain. V gave up 2 bases and J gave up 8 bases, with 18 bases separating them. Germline loops: CDR1 MNHEY, CDR2 SVGAGI. CDR3 length: 15 residues.

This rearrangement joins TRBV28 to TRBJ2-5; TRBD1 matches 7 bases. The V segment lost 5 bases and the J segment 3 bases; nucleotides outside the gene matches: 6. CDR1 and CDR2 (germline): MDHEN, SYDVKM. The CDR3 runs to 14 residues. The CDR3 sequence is CASSTSTGKETQYF. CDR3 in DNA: TGTGCCAGCAGTACCTCGACAGGGAAAGAGACCCAGTACTTC.

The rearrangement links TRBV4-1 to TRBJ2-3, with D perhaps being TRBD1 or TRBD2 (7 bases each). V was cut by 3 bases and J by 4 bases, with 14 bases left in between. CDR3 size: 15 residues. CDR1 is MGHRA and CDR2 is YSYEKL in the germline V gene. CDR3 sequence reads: CASSHPQGRADTQYF. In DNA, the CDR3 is TGCGCCAGCAGCCATCCACAGGGGAGGGCAGATACGCAGTATTTT.